Included here is one T cell receptor beta chain sequence, with context. The sample originates from a study of cytomegalovirus exposure and HLA in healthy donors. The germline gives CDR1 SGHNT, CDR2 YYREEE (reference sequence). V lost 0 bases and J lost 4; bases outside the gene matches: 4. There are 15 residues in the CDR3. PCR employed 60 Vbeta and 13 Jbeta primers. Assay used: immunoSEQ multiplex PCR; TCRdb lists only in-frame clones, some missing. The sample comprises 110,000 to 150,000 clones, 65% to 80% of which are singletons, and approximately 8.3% rests with the top ten. Sequencing was performed on PBMCs. This clonotype originated in a woman in her 50s in good health and CMV-seropositive. The chain uses TRBV5-4 and TRBJ1-2; 9 nucleotides match TRBD1. The CDR3 DNA reads TGTGCCAGCAGCTTGGGGGACAGGGAAGGCTATGGCTACACCTTC. It translates to CASSLGDREGYGYTF.